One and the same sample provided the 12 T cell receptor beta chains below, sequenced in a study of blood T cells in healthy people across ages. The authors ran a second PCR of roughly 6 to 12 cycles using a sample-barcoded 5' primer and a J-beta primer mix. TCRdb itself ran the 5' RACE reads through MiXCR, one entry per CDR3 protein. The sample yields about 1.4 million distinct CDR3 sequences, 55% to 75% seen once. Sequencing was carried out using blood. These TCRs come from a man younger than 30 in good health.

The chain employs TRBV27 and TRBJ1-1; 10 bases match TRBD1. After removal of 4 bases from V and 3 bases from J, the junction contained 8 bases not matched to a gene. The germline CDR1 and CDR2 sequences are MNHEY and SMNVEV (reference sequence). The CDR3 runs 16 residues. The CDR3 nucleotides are TGTGCCAGCAGTTGGGGACAGGGGCGAAGGTACACTGAAGCTTTCTTT. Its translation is CASSWGQGRRYTEAFF.

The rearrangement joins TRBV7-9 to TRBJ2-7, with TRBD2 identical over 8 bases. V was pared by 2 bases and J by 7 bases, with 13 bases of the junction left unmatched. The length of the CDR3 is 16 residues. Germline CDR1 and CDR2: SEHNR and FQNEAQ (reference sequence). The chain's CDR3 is CASSLWPAGGVNEQYF. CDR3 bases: TGTGCCAGCAGCTTATGGCCGGCGGGAGGAGTCAATGAGCAGTACTTC.

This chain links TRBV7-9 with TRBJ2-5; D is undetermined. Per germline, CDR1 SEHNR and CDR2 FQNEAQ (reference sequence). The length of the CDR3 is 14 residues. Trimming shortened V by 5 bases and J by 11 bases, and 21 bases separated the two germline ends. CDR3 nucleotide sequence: TGTGCCAGCAGCCCCCCGGGTTTCCACAATGAGCAGTACTTC. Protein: CASSPPGFHNEQYF.

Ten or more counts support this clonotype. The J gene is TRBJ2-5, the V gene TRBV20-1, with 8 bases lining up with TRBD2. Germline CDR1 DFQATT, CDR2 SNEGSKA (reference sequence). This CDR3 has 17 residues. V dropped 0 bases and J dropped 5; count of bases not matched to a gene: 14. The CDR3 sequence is CSARDMASSSGWETQYF. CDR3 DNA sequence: TGCAGTGCTAGAGATATGGCGTCGTCTAGCGGGTGGGAGACCCAGTACTTC.

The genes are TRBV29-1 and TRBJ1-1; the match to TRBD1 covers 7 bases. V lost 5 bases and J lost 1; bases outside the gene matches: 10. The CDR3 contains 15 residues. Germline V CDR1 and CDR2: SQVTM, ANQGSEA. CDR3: CSVWDRLTPNTEAFF. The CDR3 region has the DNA TGCAGCGTTTGGGACAGACTCACCCCGAACACTGAAGCTTTCTTT.

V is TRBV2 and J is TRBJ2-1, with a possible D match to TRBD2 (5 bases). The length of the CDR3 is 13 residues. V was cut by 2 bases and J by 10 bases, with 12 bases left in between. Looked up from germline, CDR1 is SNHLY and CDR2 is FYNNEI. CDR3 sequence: CASSEIRLHEQFF. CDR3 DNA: TGTGCCAGCAGTGAAATCCGACTACACGAGCAGTTCTTC.

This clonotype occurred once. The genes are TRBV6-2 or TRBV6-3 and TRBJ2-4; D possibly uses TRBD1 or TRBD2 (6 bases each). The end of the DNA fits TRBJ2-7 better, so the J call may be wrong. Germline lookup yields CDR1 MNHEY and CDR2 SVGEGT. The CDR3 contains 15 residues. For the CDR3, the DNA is TGTGCCAGCAGCCTAGCAGGGGAAGGAGGGGACGAGCAGTACTTC. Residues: CASSLAGEGGDEQYF.

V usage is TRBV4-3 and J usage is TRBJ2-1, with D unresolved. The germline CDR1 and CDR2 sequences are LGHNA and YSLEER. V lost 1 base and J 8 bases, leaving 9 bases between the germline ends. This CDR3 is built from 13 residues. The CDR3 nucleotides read TGCGCCAGCAGCCAAGTGCAGTTGGATGAGCAGTTCTTC. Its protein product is CASSQVQLDEQFF.

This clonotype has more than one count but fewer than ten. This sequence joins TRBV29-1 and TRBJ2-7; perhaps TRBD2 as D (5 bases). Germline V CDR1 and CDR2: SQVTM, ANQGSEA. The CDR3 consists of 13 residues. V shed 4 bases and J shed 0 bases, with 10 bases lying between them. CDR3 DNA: TGCAGCGTTGGGACTTTTAGCTCCTACGAGCAGTACTTC. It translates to CSVGTFSSYEQYF.

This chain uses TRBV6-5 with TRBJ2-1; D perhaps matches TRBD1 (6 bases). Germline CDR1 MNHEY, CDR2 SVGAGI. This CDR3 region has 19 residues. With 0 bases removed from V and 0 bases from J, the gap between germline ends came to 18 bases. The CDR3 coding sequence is TGTGCCAGCAGTTACTCCACGTCCCTCGGACAGCACTCCTACAATGAGCAGTTCTTC. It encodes CASSYSTSLGQHSYNEQFF.

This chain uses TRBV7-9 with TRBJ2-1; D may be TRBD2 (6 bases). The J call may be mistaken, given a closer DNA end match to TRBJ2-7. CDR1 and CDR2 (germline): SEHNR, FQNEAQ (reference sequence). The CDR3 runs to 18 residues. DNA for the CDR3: TGTGCCAGCAGCTCATCTAGTCTGATGGGACTCCATACCTACGAGCAGTACTTC. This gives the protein CASSSSSLMGLHTYEQYF.

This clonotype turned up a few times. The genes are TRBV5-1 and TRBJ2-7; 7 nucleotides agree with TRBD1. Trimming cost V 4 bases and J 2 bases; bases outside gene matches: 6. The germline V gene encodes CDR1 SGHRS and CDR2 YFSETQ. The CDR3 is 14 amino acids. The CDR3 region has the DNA TGCGCCAGCAGCATGGGACAGAGTACCTACGAGCAGTACTTC. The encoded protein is CASSMGQSTYEQYF. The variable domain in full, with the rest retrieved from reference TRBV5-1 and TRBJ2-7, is KAGVTQTPRYLIKTRGQQVTLSCSPISGHRSVSWYQQTPGQGLQFLFEYFSETQRNKGNFPGRFSGRQFSNSRSEMNVSTLELGDSALYLCASSMGQSTYEQYFGPGTRLTVT.